These 29 T cell receptor beta chains were all obtained from the same sample, sequenced in a study of blood T cell repertoires in COVID-19. Sequencing used immunoSEQ multiplex PCR; TCRdb keeps in-frame clones, though not all of them. In the table there are 200,000 to 300,000 clones, 70% to 90% of which are singletons. The material sequenced was PBMCs or T cells enriched from blood (not recorded which). These receptors all stem from a woman aged 40 to 55 with acute COVID-19.

This clone has just one count. This sequence joins TRBV9 and TRBJ2-2, with 7 bases aligning to TRBD2. There are 16 residues in the CDR3. Trimming removed 0 bases from V and 4 bases from J; junction bases left unmatched: 6. Germline values: CDR1 SGDLS, CDR2 YYNGEE. CDR3 region: CASSVGLADSTGELFF. In DNA, the CDR3 is TGTGCCAGCAGCGTAGGGCTAGCGGATTCCACCGGGGAGCTGTTTTTT.

V and J are TRBV27 and TRBJ2-1; D might be TRBD2 (6 bases). The length of the CDR3 is 16 residues. Germline values: CDR1 MNHEY, CDR2 SMNVEV (reference sequence). The V gene lost 0 bases and the J gene lost 6 bases, with 15 bases spanning the gap. CDR3 nucleotide sequence: TGTGCCAGCAGTTTATCCCTAGCCATCGGGGGCAATGAGCAGTTCTTC. It codes for CASSLSLAIGGNEQFF.

The CDR3 region is CASSLHPGGSYEQYF. In nucleotides, the CDR3 is TGTGCCAGCAGCTTACACCCGGGCGGGTCCTACGAGCAGTACTTC. The chain links TRBV11-2 to TRBJ2-7; a possible D gene is TRBD2 (5 bases). V lost 2 bases and J 1 base, leaving 12 bases between the germline ends. CDR3 size: 15 residues. The germline V gene encodes CDR1 SGHAT and CDR2 FQNNGV.

The gene calls are TRBV6-1 and TRBJ2-1, with 16 nucleotides matching TRBD2. This CDR3 spans 19 amino acids. In germline, CDR1 is MNHNS, CDR2 SASEGT. V lost 4 bases to trimming and J lost 5 bases; unmatched junction nucleotides: 11. CDR3 in DNA: TGTGCCAGCAGTGTGGCCGGGACTAGCGGGAGGGCCCGCCACAATGAGCAGTTCTTC. Protein: CASSVAGTSGRARHNEQFF.

The V and J genes are TRBV6-9 and TRBJ1-4; D ambiguous. The CDR3 contains 15 residues. The germline V gene encodes CDR1 MNHGY and CDR2 SVAAGI. Trimming left V 8 bases short and J 6 bases short, with 19 bases between. In DNA form, the CDR3 reads TGTGCCAGCCCCTCCATAGACTCCGTGGATGAAAAACTGTTTTTT. Translated, it gives CASPSIDSVDEKLFF.

This clone came up once. The chain joins TRBV14 to TRBJ1-2; unclear D gene. This CDR3 is 15 amino acids long. V dropped 0 bases and J dropped 0 bases, with 8 bases sitting between them. Germline V CDR1 and CDR2: SGHDN, FVKESK. The CDR3 coding sequence is TGTGCCAGCAGCCAAGATCTCCAGGCTAACTATGGCTACACCTTC. It yields the protein CASSQDLQANYGYTF.

The chain recombines TRBV9 with TRBJ1-2, with 7 bases lining up with TRBD1. The germline CDR1 and CDR2 sequences are SGDLS and YYNGEE. With V trimmed by 0 bases and J by 4 bases, 6 bases remained unmatched. The CDR3 spans 15 residues. The CDR3 nucleotides read TGTGCCAGCAGCGTAGTCGGGGACAGCAGCTATGGCTACACCTTC. It is translated as CASSVVGDSSYGYTF. The variable domain in full, completed from reference TRBV9 and TRBJ1-2, reads DSGVTQTPKHLITATGQRVTLRCSPRSGDLSVYWYQQSLDQGLQFLIQYYNGEERAKGNILERFSAQQFPDLHSELNLSSLELGDSALYFCASSVVGDSSYGYTFGSGTRLTVV.

This sequence joins TRBV5-6 and TRBJ2-7, with D perhaps matching TRBD2 (6 bases). The CDR3 is made up of 13 amino acids. Germline lookup yields CDR1 SGHDT and CDR2 YYEEEE. Trimming cost V 1 base and J 5 bases, with 10 bases left between them. Here the CDR3 reads CASSLRGGDEQYF. CDR3 DNA: TGTGCCAGCAGCTTGAGGGGAGGAGACGAGCAGTACTTC.

This chain links TRBV24-1 with TRBJ2-1; D perhaps matches TRBD2 (6 bases). Trimming stripped 7 bases from V and 0 bases from J, with 12 bases between. This CDR3 contains 15 residues. Germline V lookup: CDR1 KGHDR, CDR2 SFDVKD. The CDR3 protein is CATRPGSGSYNEQFF. CDR3 DNA: TGTGCCACCAGACCCGGGAGCGGCTCCTACAATGAGCAGTTCTTC.

The V gene is TRBV6-5, the J gene TRBJ2-1, with D tentatively TRBD2 (6 bases). Germline V gene sequence: CDR1 MNHEY, CDR2 SVGAGI. CDR3 length: 14 amino acids. V shed 2 bases and J shed 5 bases, with 10 bases lying between them. CDR3 region: CASSYRSGNNEQFF. CDR3 in DNA: TGTGCCAGCAGTTACCGTAGCGGAAACAATGAGCAGTTCTTC.

This clone occurred a few times. The J gene is TRBJ2-7, the V gene TRBV5-4; perhaps TRBD1 as D (6 bases). V was cut by 4 bases and J by 4 bases, with 15 bases left in between. Per the germline V gene, CDR1 is SGHNT and CDR2 is YYREEE (reference sequence). The length of the CDR3 is 14 residues. The CDR3 nucleotides are TGTGCCAGCAGCGACCAGGGACAAAAGTACGAGCAGTACTTC. It specifies CASSDQGQKYEQYF.

Note on this clone: Other nucleotide sequences from this sample produce the same CDR3. This chain links TRBV18 with TRBJ2-1, with 14 nucleotides matching TRBD2. V was clipped by 1 base and J by 7 bases; unmatched bases: 0. This CDR3 comprises 15 residues. The germline V gene has CDR1 KGHSH and CDR2 LQKENI. This chain's CDR3 is CASSPRTSGRNEQFF. CDR3 DNA: TGTGCCAGCTCACCACGGACTAGCGGGAGGAATGAGCAGTTCTTC.

J is TRBJ2-1 and V is TRBV19, with 10 bases fitting TRBD2. Per germline, CDR1 LNHDA and CDR2 SQIVND (reference sequence). This CDR3 is built from 14 residues. The J segment lost 10 bases and the V segment lost 3 bases, leaving 6 bases of the junction unmatched. The CDR3 spells CASSIGVAGGEQFF. In DNA, the CDR3 is TGTGCCAGTAGTATCGGAGTAGCGGGAGGCGAGCAGTTCTTC. Supplemented by reference TRBV19 and TRBJ2-1, the full variable domain reads DGGITQSPKYLFRKEGQNVTLSCEQNLNHDAMYWYRQDPGQGLRLIYYSQIVNDFQKGDIAEGYSVSREKKESFPLTVTSAQKNPTAFYLCASSIGVAGGEQFFGPGTRLTVL.

The rearrangement uses TRBV6-5 and TRBJ1-3; D uncertain. CDR3 length equals 14 residues. Germline CDR1 is MNHEY and CDR2 is SVGAGI. The ends were cut back, 0 bases at V and 3 bases at J, with 6 bases in the middle. CDR3 nucleotide sequence: TGTGCCAGCAGTTACTCCGGAGGTGGAAACACCATATATTTT. Encoded protein: CASSYSGGGNTIYF.

This clone was observed a few times. The genes are TRBV9 and TRBJ2-1, with 11 bases fitting TRBD1. The V and J ends lost 2 bases and 7 bases, in that order; junction bases with no gene match: 8. CDR1 SGDLS and CDR2 YYNGEE come from the germline V gene. The CDR3 is made up of 16 amino acids. CDR3 sequence reads: CASSVTGTGGRNEQFF. CDR3 nucleotides: TGTGCCAGCAGCGTCACCGGGACAGGGGGTCGGAATGAGCAGTTCTTC.

The DNA for the CDR3 is TGCGCCAGCAGCCCCGGGACAGGCGAAGCTTTCTTT. The encoded protein is CASSPGTGEAFF. The chain links TRBV5-1 to TRBJ1-1; 8 positions match TRBD1. The CDR3 has 12 amino acids. After removal of 4 bases from V and 8 bases from J, the junction contained 4 bases not matched to a gene. Germline V CDR1 and CDR2: SGHRS, YFSETQ.

The chain employs TRBV7-2 and TRBJ2-5; D not resolved. There are 11 residues in the CDR3. Germline loops: CDR1 SGHTA, CDR2 FQGNSA. Trimming shortened V by 4 bases and J by 5 bases, and 5 bases separated the two germline ends. The CDR3 reads CASSSRETQYF. The CDR3, as DNA: TGTGCCAGCAGCTCTCGGGAGACCCAGTACTTC.

The V and J genes are TRBV11-3 and TRBJ2-7; D remains ambiguous. Germline V gene sequence: CDR1 SGHNT, CDR2 YENEEA. V lost 1 base and J lost 1, with 8 bases in between. The CDR3 runs 14 residues. DNA of the CDR3: TGTGCCAGCAGCTTAGTTTTCGGTTCCTACGAGCAGTACTTC. Encoded protein: CASSLVFGSYEQYF.

The table lists this clone with a count of one. V and J are TRBV29-1 and TRBJ2-5; TRBD2 aligns across 13 bases. Trimming at V came to 4 bases and at J to 7 bases, leaving 6 bases not matched to a gene. The CDR3 extends over 14 amino acids. Germline V gene data show CDR1 as SQVTM and CDR2 as ANQGSEA. This CDR3 is CSVVIGTSGATQYF. The CDR3 coding sequence is TGCAGCGTTGTAATTGGGACTAGCGGGGCGACCCAGTACTTC.

This chain uses TRBV27 with TRBJ1-1, with D possibly being TRBD1 (5 bases). The CDR3 length is 14 residues. The germline gives CDR1 MNHEY, CDR2 SMNVEV (reference sequence). V dropped 3 bases and J dropped 0 bases, with 8 bases sitting between them. CDR3 DNA sequence: TGTGCCAGCAGTTTTACAGGCTTGAACACTGAAGCTTTCTTT. This gives the protein CASSFTGLNTEAFF.

V and J are TRBV14 and TRBJ1-6; no reliable D call. This CDR3 spans 15 amino acids. The germline CDR1 and CDR2 sequences are SGHDN and FVKESK. V lost 1 base to trimming and J lost 10 bases, with 14 bases between them. This chain's CDR3 is CASSQARVTLSPLHF. Here the CDR3 DNA reads TGTGCCAGCAGCCAAGCCCGGGTCACTCTATCACCCCTCCACTTT.

This sequence joins TRBV5-1 and TRBJ2-7; D possibly corresponds to TRBD2 (5 bases). Between the trimmed V and J ends, which lost 5 bases and 6 bases, there was a span of 9 bases. Germline lookup yields CDR1 SGHRS and CDR2 YFSETQ. CDR3 length: 11 residues. CDR3 DNA sequence: TGCGCCAGCAGTCTCGAGGGCGAGCAGTACTTC. This encodes CASSLEGEQYF.

CDR3 amino acids: CASRSLGDTQYF. The CDR3 DNA reads TGTGCCAGCAGGAGCCTCGGGGATACGCAGTATTTT. The rearrangement uses TRBV6-5 and TRBJ2-3; D gene uncertain. Germline V gene lookup returns CDR1 MNHEY and CDR2 SVGAGI. V lost 6 bases and J 6 bases, leaving 10 bases between the germline ends. The CDR3 has 12 residues.

This clone was seen only once. A junction boundary mismatches the germline segment, possibly from a read error. The chain carries TRBV19 and TRBJ2-7; 9 nucleotides match TRBD2. This CDR3 has 15 amino acids. Germline loops: CDR1 LNHDA, CDR2 SQIVND (reference sequence). The CDR3 here is CASSVEGGGVYEQYF. CDR3 DNA: TGTGCCAGTAGTGTAGAGGGCGGGGGGGTCTACGAGCAGTACTTC.

V and J are TRBV10-3 and TRBJ1-5, with D possibly TRBD1 on 6 matching bases. Germline V gene data show CDR1 as ENHRY and CDR2 as SYGVKD. CDR3 length equals 13 residues. Trimming cost V 9 bases and J 0 bases, with 9 bases left between them. The CDR3 here is CAIGQFSNQPQHF. CDR3 nucleotides: TGTGCCATAGGACAGTTTAGCAATCAGCCCCAGCATTTT.

The chain uses TRBV19 and TRBJ1-4, with unresolved D. V shed 3 bases and J shed 10 bases, with 18 bases lying between them. CDR1 LNHDA and CDR2 SQIVND come from the germline V gene (reference sequence). This CDR3 has 15 residues. This CDR3 is CASSIKGSTEGKLFF. The CDR3 nucleotides are TGTGCCAGTAGTATTAAGGGCAGCACCGAGGGAAAACTGTTTTTT.

This sequence joins TRBV5-1 and TRBJ2-2; D might be TRBD1 (6 bases). CDR3 length: 15 residues. Between the trimmed V and J ends, which lost 0 bases and 2 bases, there was a span of 8 bases. Germline CDR1 is SGHRS and CDR2 is YFSETQ. CDR3: CASSLADRNTGELFF. DNA of the CDR3: TGCGCCAGCAGCTTGGCGGACAGAAACACCGGGGAGCTGTTTTTT.

The CDR3 protein is CASSLGPTSSPLHF. In DNA, the CDR3 is TGTGCCAGCAGTTTAGGTCCGACTAGTTCACCCCTCCACTTT. The J gene is TRBJ1-6, the V gene TRBV27; D is ambiguous. This CDR3 region has 14 residues. Germline V lookup: CDR1 MNHEY, CDR2 SMNVEV (reference sequence). V was shortened by 2 bases and J by 9 bases, with 11 bases between the two germline ends.

The chain has TRBV25-1 and TRBJ2-3, with D perhaps matching TRBD2 (6 bases). The germline V and J ends were trimmed by 1 base and 2 bases, with 13 bases remaining between them. CDR1 is MGHDK and CDR2 is SYGVNS in the germline V gene. There are 16 residues in the CDR3. CDR3 amino acids: CASSELGGKYTDTQYF. In nucleotides, the CDR3 is TGTGCCAGCAGTGAATTAGGCGGGAAATACACAGATACGCAGTATTTT.